Each of the 12 T cell receptor beta chains below was sequenced from the same sample in a study of cytomegalovirus exposure and HLA in healthy donors. The PCR was carried out with 60 Vbeta primers and 13 Jbeta primers. The assay was immunoSEQ multiplex PCR, and TCRdb's table has in-frame clones only and misses some. The sample shows about 160,000 clones, less than 85% of them seen only once. The sample comprised PBMCs. The receptors here all came from a man aged 35-49 years in good health and CMV-seronegative.

In its sample, this clone was seen a few times. J is TRBJ2-2 and V is TRBV4-3; D remains unclear. The CDR3 spans 13 residues. Germline lookup yields CDR1 LGHNA and CDR2 YSLEER. V was pared by 0 bases and J by 6 bases, with 5 bases between. The DNA of the CDR3 is TGCGCCAGCAGCCAAGATCGGGCCGGGGAGCTGTTTTTT. It translates to CASSQDRAGELFF.

The rearrangement links TRBV30 to TRBJ1-2; 12 nucleotides agree with TRBD1. CDR1 is GTSNPN, CDR2 SVGIG, per germline (reference sequence). CDR3 length equals 15 residues. The junction had 7 bases not matched to a gene; V was cut back by 1 base and J by 7 bases. The CDR3 region is CAWSGDRGRLGGYTF. The CDR3 DNA reads as TGTGCCTGGAGTGGGGACAGGGGGCGCTTAGGTGGCTACACCTTC.

The CDR3 loop is CASSLSNYGYTF. The CDR3 nucleotides read TGTGCCAGCAGCCTAAGTAACTATGGCTACACCTTC. The chain uses TRBV7-9 and TRBJ1-2; D is uncertain. Germline V gives CDR1 SEHNR, CDR2 FQNEAQ (reference sequence). V lost 5 bases, J lost 1 base, and 5 bases lay in between. The CDR3 runs 12 residues. The variable domain in full, with the rest retrieved from reference TRBV7-9 and TRBJ1-2, is DTGVSQNPRHKITKRGQNVTFRCDPISEHNRLYWYRQTLGQGPEFLTYFQNEAQLEKSRLLSDRFSAERPKGSFSTLEIQRTEQGDSAMYLCASSLSNYGYTFGSGTRLTVV.

The chain employs TRBV9 and TRBJ2-3, with D hard to call. The V gene lost 3 bases and the J gene lost 0 bases, with 5 bases spanning the gap. CDR1 is SGDLS and CDR2 is YYNGEE in the germline V gene. This CDR3 region has 13 residues. Here the CDR3 DNA reads TGTGCCAGCAGCGCCTACAGCACAGATACGCAGTATTTT. Its protein product is CASSAYSTDTQYF.

The CDR3 nucleotides read TGTGCCAGCACCACAGGGGGATATCAGCCCCAGCATTTT. Translation gives CASTTGGYQPQHF. The chain joins TRBV6-6 to TRBJ1-5, with 8 bases lining up with TRBD1. Germline loops: CDR1 MNHNY, CDR2 SVGAGI (reference sequence). Germline trimming cut 7 bases from V and 5 bases from J; bases unmatched to any gene: 4. This CDR3 is 13 amino acids long.

This chain connects TRBV7-9 to TRBJ2-7, with a tentative D call TRBD1 (7 bases). Trimming stripped 5 bases from V and 5 bases from J, with 19 bases between. The CDR3 length is 15 residues. CDR1 and CDR2 (germline): SEHNR, FQNEAQ (reference sequence). For the CDR3, the DNA is TGTGCCAGCAGCCAGGGGGGCGGTGAGGGCCACGAGCAGTACTTC. This gives the protein CASSQGGGEGHEQYF.

The gene calls are TRBV23-1 and TRBJ1-6; 7 bases are shared with TRBD1. TRBV23-1 is designated an ORF whose function remains uncertain. The V segment lost 1 base and the J segment 11 bases; nucleotides outside the gene matches: 8. The CDR3 extends over 15 amino acids. CDR3 bases: TGCGCCAGCAGTCAATGGTTACAGGGGCTTCCACCCCTCCACTTT. Residues: CASSQWLQGLPPLHF.

This clone was observed once. Other DNA sequences within the sample encode an identical CDR3. The V gene is TRBV7-3, the J gene TRBJ2-5; 10 positions match TRBD2. This CDR3 region has 15 residues. The germline CDR1 and CDR2 sequences are SGHTA and FQGTGA. Trimming removed 5 bases from V and 4 bases from J; junction bases left unmatched: 7. The CDR3 here is CASSPSGGAGETQYF. CDR3 sequence (DNA): TGTGCCAGCAGCCCAAGCGGGGGGGCTGGAGAGACCCAGTACTTC.

This clone was observed a handful of times. The chain joins TRBV7-9 to TRBJ1-1; D is unresolved. The germline V and J ends were trimmed by 5 bases and 0 bases, with 13 bases remaining between them. The length of the CDR3 is 15 residues. Germline assignment: CDR1 SEHNR and CDR2 FQNEAQ (reference sequence). Here the CDR3 reads CASSPKSRLNTEAFF. CDR3 DNA sequence: TGTGCCAGCAGCCCCAAGTCCAGATTGAACACTGAAGCTTTCTTT. Looking up the rest from reference TRBV7-9 and TRBJ1-1 gives the full variable domain: DTGVSQNPRHKITKRGQNVTFRCDPISEHNRLYWYRQTLGQGPEFLTYFQNEAQLEKSRLLSDRFSAERPKGSFSTLEIQRTEQGDSAMYLCASSPKSRLNTEAFFGQGTRLTVV.

This rearrangement joins TRBV6-5 to TRBJ2-1, with D possibly TRBD1 on 6 matching bases. V was pared by 0 bases and J by 4 bases, with 10 bases between. The CDR3 has 15 residues. Germline V gives CDR1 MNHEY, CDR2 SVGAGI. The DNA for the CDR3 is TGTGCCAGCAGTTACTCTGGGGGCGGGTACAATGAGCAGTTCTTC. Translation gives CASSYSGGGYNEQFF.

Written as DNA, the CDR3 is TGTGCCTGGACGACGGGGGGTGAGCAGTTCTTC. Protein product: CAWTTGGEQFF. The chain joins TRBV30 to TRBJ2-1; 7 bases agree with TRBD2. The V gene end was trimmed by 4 bases and the J gene end by 9 bases; junction bases not matched to a gene: 3. CDR1 is GTSNPN, CDR2 SVGIG, per germline (reference sequence). This CDR3 has 11 residues.

The table lists this clone with a few counts. The chain links TRBV5-1 to TRBJ1-6, with D possibly being TRBD1 (6 bases). CDR1 and CDR2 (germline): SGHRS, YFSETQ. Trimming took 4 bases from V and 7 from J, leaving 24 bases between them. The CDR3 loop spans 18 amino acids. The CDR3 loop reads CASSPYRRQALENSPLHF. CDR3 nucleotide sequence: TGCGCCAGCAGCCCTTACCGGAGACAGGCACTTGAAAATTCACCCCTCCACTTT.